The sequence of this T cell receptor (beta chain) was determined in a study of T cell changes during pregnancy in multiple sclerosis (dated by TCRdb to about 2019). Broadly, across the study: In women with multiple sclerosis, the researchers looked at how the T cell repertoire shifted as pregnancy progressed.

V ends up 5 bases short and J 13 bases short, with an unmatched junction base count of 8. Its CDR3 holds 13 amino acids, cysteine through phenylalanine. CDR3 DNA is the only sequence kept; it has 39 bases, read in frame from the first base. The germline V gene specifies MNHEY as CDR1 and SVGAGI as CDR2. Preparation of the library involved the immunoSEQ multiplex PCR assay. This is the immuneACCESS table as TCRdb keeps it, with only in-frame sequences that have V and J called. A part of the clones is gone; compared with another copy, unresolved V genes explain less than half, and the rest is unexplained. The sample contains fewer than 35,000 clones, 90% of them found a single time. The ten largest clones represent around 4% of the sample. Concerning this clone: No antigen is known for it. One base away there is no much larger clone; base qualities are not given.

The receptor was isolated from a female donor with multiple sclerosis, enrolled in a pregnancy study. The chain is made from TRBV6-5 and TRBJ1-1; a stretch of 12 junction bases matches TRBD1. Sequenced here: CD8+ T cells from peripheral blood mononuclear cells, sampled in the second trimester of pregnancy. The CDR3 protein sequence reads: CASSPGTGGRSFF. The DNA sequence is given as TGTGCCAGCAGTCCCGGGACAGGGGGCCGGAGTTTCTTT.